What follows describes a single TCR beta chain. From germline, CDR1 is SGDLS and CDR2 YYNGEE. Trimming took off 1 base at V and 6 bases at J, with 10 bases between the two ends. The CDR3 extends over 13 amino acids. This entry belongs to a study of T cell changes during pregnancy in multiple sclerosis. Clones were sequenced by immunoSEQ multiplex PCR, and TCRdb holds only the in-frame ones, with some missing. The sample carries 25,000 to 35,000 clones, 90% recorded once. The sample was CD4+ T cells from peripheral blood mononuclear cells, taken in the second trimester of pregnancy. The receptor was derived from a female donor in good health, enrolled as a control in a pregnancy study. J is TRBJ1-1 and V is TRBV9; D gene uncertain. The CDR3 DNA sequence: TGTGCCAGCAGCGTAAGCGCGGCTGCTGAAGCTTTCTTT. Amino acid sequence: CASSVSAAAEAFF.